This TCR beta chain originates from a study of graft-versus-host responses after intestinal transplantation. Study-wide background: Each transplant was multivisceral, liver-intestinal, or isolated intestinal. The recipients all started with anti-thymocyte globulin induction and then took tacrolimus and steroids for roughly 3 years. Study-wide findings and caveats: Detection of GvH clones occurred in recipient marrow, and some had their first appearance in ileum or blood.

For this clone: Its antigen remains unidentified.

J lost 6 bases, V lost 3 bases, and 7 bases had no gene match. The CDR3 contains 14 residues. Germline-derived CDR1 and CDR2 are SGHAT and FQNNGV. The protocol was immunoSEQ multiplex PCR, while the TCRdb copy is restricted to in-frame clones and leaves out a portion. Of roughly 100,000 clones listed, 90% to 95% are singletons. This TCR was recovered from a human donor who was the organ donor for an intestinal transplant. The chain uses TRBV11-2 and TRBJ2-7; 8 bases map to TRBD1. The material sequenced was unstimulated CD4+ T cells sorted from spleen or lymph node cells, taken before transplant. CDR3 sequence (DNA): TGTGCCAGCAGCTTCCCCGACAGGGGCTCCGAGCAGTACTTC. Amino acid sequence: CASSFPDRGSEQYF.